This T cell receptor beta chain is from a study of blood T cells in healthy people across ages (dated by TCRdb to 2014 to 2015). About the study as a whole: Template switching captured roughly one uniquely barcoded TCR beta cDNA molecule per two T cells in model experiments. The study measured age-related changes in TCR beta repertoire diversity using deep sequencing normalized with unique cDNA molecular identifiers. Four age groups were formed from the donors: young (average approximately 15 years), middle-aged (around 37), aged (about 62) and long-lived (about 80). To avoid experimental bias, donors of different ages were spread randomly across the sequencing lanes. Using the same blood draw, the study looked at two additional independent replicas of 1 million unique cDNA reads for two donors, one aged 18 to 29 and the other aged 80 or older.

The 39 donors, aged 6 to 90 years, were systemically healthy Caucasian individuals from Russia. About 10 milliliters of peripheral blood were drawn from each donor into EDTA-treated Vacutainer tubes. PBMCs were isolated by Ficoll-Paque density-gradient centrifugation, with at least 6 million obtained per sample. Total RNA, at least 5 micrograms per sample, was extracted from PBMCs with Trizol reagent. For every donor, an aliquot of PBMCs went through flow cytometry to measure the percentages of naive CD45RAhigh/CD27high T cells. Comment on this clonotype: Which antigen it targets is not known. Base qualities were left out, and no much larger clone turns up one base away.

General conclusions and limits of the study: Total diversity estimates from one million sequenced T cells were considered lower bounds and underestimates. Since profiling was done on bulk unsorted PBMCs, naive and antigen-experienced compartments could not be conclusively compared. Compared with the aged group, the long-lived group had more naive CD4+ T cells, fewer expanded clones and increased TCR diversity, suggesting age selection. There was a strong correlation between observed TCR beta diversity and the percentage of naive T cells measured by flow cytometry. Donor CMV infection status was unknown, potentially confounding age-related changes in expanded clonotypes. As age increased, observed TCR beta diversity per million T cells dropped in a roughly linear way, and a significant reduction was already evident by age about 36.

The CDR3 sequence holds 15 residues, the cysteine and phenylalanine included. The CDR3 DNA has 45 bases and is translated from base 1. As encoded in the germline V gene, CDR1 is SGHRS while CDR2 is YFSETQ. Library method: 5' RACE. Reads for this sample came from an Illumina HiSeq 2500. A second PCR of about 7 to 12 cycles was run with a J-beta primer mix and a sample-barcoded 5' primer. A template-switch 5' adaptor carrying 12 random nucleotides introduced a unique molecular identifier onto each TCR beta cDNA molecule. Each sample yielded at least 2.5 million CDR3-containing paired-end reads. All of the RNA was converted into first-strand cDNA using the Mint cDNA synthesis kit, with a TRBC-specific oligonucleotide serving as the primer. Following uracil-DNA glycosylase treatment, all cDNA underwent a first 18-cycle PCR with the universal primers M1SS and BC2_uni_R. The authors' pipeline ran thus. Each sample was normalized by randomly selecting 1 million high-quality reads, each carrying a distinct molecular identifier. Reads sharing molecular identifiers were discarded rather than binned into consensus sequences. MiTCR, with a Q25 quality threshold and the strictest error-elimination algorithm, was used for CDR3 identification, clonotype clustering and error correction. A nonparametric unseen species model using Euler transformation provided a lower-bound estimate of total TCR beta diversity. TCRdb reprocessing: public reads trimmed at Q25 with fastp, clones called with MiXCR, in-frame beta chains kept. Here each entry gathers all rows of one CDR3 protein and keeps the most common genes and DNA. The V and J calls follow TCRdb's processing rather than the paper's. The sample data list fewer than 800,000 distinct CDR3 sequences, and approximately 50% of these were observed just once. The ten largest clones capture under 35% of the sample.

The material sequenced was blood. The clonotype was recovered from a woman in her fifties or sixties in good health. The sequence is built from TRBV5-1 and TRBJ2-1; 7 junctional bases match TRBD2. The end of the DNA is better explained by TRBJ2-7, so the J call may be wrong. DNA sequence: TGCGCCAGCAGCTTACTAGCGCCTCGATACAATGAGCAGTACTTC. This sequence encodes CASSLLAPRYNEQYF.